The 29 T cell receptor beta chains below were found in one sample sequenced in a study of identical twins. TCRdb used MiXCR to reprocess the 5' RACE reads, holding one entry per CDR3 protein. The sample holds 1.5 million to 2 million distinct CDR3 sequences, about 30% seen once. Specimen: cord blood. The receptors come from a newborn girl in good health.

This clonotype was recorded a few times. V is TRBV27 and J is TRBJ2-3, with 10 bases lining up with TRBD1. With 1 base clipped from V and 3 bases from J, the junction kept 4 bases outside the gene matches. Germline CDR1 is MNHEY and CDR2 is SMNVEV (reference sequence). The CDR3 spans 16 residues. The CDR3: CASSLWGTGATDTQYF. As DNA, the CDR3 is TGTGCCAGCAGTTTATGGGGGACAGGGGCAACAGATACGCAGTATTTT.

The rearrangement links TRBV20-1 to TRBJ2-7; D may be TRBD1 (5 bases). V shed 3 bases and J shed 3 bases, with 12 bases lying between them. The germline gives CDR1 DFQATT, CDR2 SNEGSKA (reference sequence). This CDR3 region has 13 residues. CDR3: CSASRGRDYEQYF. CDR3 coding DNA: TGCAGTGCTAGTCGCGGCAGGGACTACGAGCAGTACTTC.

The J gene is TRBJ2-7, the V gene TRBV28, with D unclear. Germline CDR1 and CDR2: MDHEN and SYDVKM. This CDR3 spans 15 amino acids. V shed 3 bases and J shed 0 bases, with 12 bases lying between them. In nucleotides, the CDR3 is TGTGCCAGCAGTTTTGTTACTTACCCCTCCTACGAGCAGTACTTC. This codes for CASSFVTYPSYEQYF.

The DNA of the CDR3 is TGTGCCAGCAGCGTAGCTCCTCTAGCGGGAGTCTACAATGAGCAGTACTTC. Protein: CASSVAPLAGVYNEQYF. The chain recombines TRBV9 with TRBJ2-7; 10 bases map to TRBD2. This CDR3 is 17 amino acids long. V lost 0 bases and J lost 7; bases outside the gene matches: 13. Germline V gives CDR1 SGDLS, CDR2 YYNGEE.

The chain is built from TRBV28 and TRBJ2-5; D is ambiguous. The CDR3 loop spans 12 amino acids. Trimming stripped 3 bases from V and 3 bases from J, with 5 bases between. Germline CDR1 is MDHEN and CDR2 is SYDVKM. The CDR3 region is CASSLYKETQYF. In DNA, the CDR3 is TGTGCCAGCAGTTTGTACAAAGAGACCCAGTACTTC.

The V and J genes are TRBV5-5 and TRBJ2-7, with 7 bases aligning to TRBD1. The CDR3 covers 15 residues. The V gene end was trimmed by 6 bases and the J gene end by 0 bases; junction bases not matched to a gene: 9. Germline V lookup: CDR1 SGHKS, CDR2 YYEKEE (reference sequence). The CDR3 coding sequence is TGTGCCAGCATCGTGACAGGGTTTCTCTCCTACGAGCAGTACTTC. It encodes CASIVTGFLSYEQYF. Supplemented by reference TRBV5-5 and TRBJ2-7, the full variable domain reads DAGVTQSPTHLIKTRGQQVTLRCSPISGHKSVSWYQQVLGQGPQFIFQYYEKEERGRGNFPDRFSARQFPNYSSELNVNALLLGDSALYLCASIVTGFLSYEQYFGPGTRLTVT.

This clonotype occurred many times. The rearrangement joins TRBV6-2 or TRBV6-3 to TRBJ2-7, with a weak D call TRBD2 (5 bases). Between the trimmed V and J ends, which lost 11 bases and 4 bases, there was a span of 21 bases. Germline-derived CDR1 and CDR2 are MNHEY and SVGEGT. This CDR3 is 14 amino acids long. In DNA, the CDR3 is TGTGCCGGCTCCCTAGTGCGGAGGAAATACGAGCAGTACTTC. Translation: CAGSLVRRKYEQYF.

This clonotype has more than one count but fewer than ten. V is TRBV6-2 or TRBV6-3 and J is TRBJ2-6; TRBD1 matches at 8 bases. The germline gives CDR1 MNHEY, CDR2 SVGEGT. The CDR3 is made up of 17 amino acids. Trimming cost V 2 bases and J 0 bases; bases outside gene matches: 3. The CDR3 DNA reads TGTGCCAGCAGTTACGGGACAGGACGCTCTGGGGCCAACGTCCTGACTTTC. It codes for CASSYGTGRSGANVLTF.

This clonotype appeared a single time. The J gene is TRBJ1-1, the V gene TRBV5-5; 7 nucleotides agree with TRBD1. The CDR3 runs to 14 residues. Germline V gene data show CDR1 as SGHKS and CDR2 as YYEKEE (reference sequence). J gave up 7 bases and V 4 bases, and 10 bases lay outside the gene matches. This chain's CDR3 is CASSHTGTDHEAFF. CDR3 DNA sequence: TGTGCCAGCAGCCATACCGGGACAGACCATGAAGCTTTCTTT.

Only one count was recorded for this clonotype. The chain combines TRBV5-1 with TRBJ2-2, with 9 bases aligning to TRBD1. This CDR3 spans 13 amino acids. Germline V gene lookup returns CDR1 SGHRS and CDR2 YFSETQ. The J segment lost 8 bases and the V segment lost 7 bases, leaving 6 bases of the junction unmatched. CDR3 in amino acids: CASGDRGSGELFF. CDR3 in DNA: TGCGCCAGCGGAGACAGGGGGTCGGGGGAGCTGTTTTTT. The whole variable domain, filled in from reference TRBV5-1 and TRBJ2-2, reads KAGVTQTPRYLIKTRGQQVTLSCSPISGHRSVSWYQQTPGQGLQFLFEYFSETQRNKGNFPGRFSGRQFSNSRSEMNVSTLELGDSALYLCASGDRGSGELFFGEGSRLTVL.

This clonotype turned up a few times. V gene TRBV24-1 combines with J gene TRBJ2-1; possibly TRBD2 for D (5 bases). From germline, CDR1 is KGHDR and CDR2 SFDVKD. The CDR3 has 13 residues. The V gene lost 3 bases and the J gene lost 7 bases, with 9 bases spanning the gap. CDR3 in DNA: TGTGCCACCAGTGATGCCGGGGAGAATGAGCAGTTCTTC. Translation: CATSDAGENEQFF.

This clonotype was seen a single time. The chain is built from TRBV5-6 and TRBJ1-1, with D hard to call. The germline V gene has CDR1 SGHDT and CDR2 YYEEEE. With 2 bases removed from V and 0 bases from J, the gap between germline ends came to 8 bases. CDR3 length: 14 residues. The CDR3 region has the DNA TGTGCCAGCAGCTTCCAGAACATGAACACTGAAGCTTTCTTT. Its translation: CASSFQNMNTEAFF. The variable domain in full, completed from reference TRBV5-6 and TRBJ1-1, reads DAGVTQSPTHLIKTRGQQVTLRCSPKSGHDTVSWYQQALGQGPQFIFQYYEEEERQRGNFPDRFSGHQFPNYSSELNVNALLLGDSALYLCASSFQNMNTEAFFGQGTRLTVV.

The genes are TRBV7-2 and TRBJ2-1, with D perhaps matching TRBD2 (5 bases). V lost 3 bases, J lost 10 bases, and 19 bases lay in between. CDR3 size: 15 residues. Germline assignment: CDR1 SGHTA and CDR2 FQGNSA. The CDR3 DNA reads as TGTGCCAGCAGCTTCAGTAGCGTGTCAACCTACGAGCAGTTCTTC. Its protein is CASSFSSVSTYEQFF.

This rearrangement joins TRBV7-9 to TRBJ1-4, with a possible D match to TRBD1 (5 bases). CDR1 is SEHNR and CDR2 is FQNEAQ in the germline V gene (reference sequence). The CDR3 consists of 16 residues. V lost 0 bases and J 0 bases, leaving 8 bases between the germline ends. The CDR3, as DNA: TGTGCCAGCAGCTTAGCGCTGGGGCCAACTAATGAAAAACTGTTTTTT. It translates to CASSLALGPTNEKLFF.

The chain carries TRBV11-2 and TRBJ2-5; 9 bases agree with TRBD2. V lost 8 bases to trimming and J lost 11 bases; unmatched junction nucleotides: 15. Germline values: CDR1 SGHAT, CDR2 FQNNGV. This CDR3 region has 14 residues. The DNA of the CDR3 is TGTGCCAGCCAACTAGCGGGTGTCTACAATGAGCAGTACTTC. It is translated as CASQLAGVYNEQYF.

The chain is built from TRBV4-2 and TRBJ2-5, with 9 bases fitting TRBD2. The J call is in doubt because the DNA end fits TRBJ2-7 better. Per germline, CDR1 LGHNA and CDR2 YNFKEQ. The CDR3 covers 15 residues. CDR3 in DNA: TGTGCCAGCAGCCAAGAGGCAGCGGGGGGAGTCGAGCAGTACTTC. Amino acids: CASSQEAAGGVEQYF.

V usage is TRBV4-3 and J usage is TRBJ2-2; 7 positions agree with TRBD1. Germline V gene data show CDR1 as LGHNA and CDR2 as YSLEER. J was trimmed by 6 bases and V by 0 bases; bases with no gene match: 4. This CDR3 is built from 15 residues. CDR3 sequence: CASSQDLQGSGELFF. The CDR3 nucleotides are TGCGCCAGCAGCCAAGACCTACAGGGGTCCGGGGAGCTGTTTTTT.

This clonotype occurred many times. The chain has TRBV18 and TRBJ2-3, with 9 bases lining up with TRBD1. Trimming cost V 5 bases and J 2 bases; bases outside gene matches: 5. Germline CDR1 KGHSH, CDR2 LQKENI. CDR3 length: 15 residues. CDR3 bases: TGTGCCAGCTCAGCACAGGGGGCGATCACAGATACGCAGTATTTT. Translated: CASSAQGAITDTQYF.

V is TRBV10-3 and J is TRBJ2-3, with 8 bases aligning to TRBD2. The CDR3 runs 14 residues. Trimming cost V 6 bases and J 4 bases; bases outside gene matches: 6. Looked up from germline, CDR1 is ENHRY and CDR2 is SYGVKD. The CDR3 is CAIRLGGGPDTQYF. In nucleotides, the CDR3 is TGTGCCATCAGACTCGGGGGGGGCCCAGATACGCAGTATTTT.

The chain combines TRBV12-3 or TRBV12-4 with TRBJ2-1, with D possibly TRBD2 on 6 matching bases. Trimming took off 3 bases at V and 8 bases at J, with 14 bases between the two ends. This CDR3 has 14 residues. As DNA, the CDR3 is TGTGCCAGCAGTTTCAGGCGGGGTCGGGATGAGCAGTTCTTC. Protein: CASSFRRGRDEQFF.

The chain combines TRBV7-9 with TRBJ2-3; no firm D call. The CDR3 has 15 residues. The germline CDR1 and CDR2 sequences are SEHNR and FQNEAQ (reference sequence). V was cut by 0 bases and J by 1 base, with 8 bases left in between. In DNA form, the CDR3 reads TGTGCCAGCAGCTTAGCGAATGACCGCACAGATACGCAGTATTTT. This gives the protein CASSLANDRTDTQYF. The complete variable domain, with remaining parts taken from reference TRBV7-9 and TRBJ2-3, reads DTGVSQNPRHKITKRGQNVTFRCDPISEHNRLYWYRQTLGQGPEFLTYFQNEAQLEKSRLLSDRFSAERPKGSFSTLEIQRTEQGDSAMYLCASSLANDRTDTQYFGPGTRLTVL.

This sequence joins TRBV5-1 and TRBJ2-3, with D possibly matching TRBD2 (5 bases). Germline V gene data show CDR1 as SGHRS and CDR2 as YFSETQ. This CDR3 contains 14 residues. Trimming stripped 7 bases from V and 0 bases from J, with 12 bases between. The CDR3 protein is CASGQRTSTDTQYF. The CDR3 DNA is TGCGCCAGCGGCCAAAGGACTAGCACAGATACGCAGTATTTT.

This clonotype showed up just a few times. In DNA, the CDR3 is TGTGCCAGCAGCTTGAGTGGTCAGGATCAGCCCCAGCATTTT. Its protein product is CASSLSGQDQPQHF. The V gene is TRBV5-5, the J gene TRBJ1-5, with D unclear. CDR1 is SGHKS and CDR2 is YYEKEE in the germline V gene (reference sequence). The CDR3 runs 14 residues. V was trimmed by 1 base and J by 5 bases, leaving 10 bases between them.

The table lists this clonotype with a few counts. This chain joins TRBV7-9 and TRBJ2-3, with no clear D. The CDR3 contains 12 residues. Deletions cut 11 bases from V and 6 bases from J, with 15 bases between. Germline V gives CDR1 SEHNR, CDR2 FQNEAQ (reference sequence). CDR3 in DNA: TGTGCCTCTATACGAGGATCTGATACGCAGTATTTT. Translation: CASIRGSDTQYF.

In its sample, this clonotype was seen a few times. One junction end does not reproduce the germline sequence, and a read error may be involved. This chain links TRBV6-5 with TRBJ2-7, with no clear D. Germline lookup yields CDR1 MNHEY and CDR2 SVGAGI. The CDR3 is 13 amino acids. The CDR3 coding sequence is TGTGCCAGCAAGAGGACGGTCTCCTCCGAGCAGTACTTC. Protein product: CASKRTVSSEQYF.

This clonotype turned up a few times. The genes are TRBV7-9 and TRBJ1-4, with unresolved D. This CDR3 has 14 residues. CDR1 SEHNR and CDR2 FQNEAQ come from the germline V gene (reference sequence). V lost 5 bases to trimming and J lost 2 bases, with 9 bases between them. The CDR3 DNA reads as TGTGCCAGCAGCACAGCCCTGACTAATGAAAAACTGTTTTTT. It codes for CASSTALTNEKLFF.

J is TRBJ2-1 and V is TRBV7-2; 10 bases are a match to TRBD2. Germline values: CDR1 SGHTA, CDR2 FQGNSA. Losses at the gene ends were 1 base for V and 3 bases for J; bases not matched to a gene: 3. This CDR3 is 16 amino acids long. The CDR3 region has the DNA TGTGCCAGCAGCTTAGAGAGCGGGAGGGTCTACAATGAGCAGTTCTTC. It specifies CASSLESGRVYNEQFF.

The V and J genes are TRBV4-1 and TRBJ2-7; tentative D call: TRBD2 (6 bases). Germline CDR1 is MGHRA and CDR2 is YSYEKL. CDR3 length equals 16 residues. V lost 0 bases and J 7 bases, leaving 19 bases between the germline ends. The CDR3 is CASSQEATSRYNEQYF. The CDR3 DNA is TGCGCCAGCAGCCAAGAGGCAACTAGCAGATACAATGAGCAGTACTTC.

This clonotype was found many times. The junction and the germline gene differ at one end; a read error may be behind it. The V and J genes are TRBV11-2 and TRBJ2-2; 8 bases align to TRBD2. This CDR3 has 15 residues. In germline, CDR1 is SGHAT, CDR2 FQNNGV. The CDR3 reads CASSFTSGNTGELFF. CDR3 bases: TGCGCCAGCAGCTTTACTAGCGGGAACACCGGGGAGCTGTTTTTT.